This T cell receptor (beta chain) was sequenced in a study of T cell repertoires in cytomegalovirus infection (dated by TCRdb to the late 2010s). General notes on the study: Peptide stimulations targeted recently identified HLA-C-restricted CMV epitopes, whose presentation resists viral immunomodulation, together with well-studied HLA-B-restricted epitopes. Donor HLA type was relevant to the analysis, as public TCR beta signatures indicated carriage of CMV infection together with the matching HLA type.

This clonotype showed up just once. Its antigen remains unidentified. No per-base quality is available; no much larger clone lies one base away. A lone read offers only weak evidence. Sequencing instrument: Illumina HiSeq 1500. The raw public data were reprocessed by TCRdb itself: fastp quality trimming at Q25, MiXCR clonotype calling, in-frame beta chains only. CDR3 protein duplicates are merged, each entry listing the most common genes and DNA. Counted in this sample were nearly 700,000 distinct CDR3 sequences; roughly 30% of them appeared once. Of the sample, over 15% falls within the top ten clones. The treatment or condition label corresponds to: in vitro stimulation with specific CMV peptide epitopes to enrich CMV-specific T cells. Trimmed from V: 3 bases; trimmed from J: 4 bases; junction bases lacking a gene match: 8. The germline V gene (reference sequence) sets CDR1 to MNHEY and CDR2 to SMNVEV. Reading from cysteine to phenylalanine, the CDR3 counts 15 amino acids. The only DNA kept is the CDR3, 45 bases in frame from the first base.

General findings and caveats noted by the study authors: The ex vivo response was dominated by HLA-C-restricted CMV-specific TCR beta clonotypes, which also provided the single most frequent clonotype in two of eight donors. Carriers of CMV infection plus the relevant HLA type were discriminated by the cumulative frequency of public TCR beta family members in the study cohort and in an independent roughly 370-donor cohort.

Recombination joined TRBV27 with TRBJ2-7; 8 bases in the middle match TRBD1. This clonotype was obtained from a human donor in good health (CMV status not recorded). Some clones in this sample may be carry-over from other donors' samples. The sequenced sample was cultured PBMCs, obtained from culture after CMV antigen stimulation. The DNA reads as follows: TGTGCCAGCAGTTTCCAGGGGGCGGGCATTTACGAGCAGTACTTC. This codes for CASSFQGAGIYEQYF.